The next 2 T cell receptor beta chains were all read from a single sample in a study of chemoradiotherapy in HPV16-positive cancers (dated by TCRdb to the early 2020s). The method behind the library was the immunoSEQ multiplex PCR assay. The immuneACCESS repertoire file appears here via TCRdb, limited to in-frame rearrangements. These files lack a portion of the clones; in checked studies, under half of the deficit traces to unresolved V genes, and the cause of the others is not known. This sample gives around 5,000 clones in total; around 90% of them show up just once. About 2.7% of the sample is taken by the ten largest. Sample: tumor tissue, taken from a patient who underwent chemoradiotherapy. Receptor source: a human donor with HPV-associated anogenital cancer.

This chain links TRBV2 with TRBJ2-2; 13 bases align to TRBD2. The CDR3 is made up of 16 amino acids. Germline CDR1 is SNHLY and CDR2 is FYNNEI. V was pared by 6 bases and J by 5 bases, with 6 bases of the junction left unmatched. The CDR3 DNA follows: TGTGCCAGCAGGGAAAGGACTAGCGGGGGTACCGGGGAGCTGTTTTTT. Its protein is CASRERTSGGTGELFF.

DNA of the CDR3: TGTGCCAGCAGCGTGGGGACAGGGGAGACCCAGTACTTC. Residues: CASSVGTGETQYF. This rearrangement joins TRBV9 to TRBJ2-5; 9 bases line up with TRBD1. This CDR3 has 13 amino acids. Germline lookup yields CDR1 SGDLS and CDR2 YYNGEE. After removal of 2 bases from V and 5 bases from J, the junction contained 1 base not matched to a gene.